Below, 23 T cell receptor beta chains from the same sample are listed, as sequenced in a study of blood T cell repertoires in COVID-19. TCRdb's table, derived via immunoSEQ multiplex PCR, lists solely in-frame clones and lacks some. The table has about 180,000 clones, approximately 80% seen once; the top ten hold approximately 15%. Specimen: PBMCs or T cells enriched from blood (not recorded which). Every receptor here comes from a man aged 55 to 70 who had been exposed to COVID-19.

V gene TRBV18 combines with J gene TRBJ2-3, with 8 bases fitting TRBD1. CDR1 KGHSH and CDR2 LQKENI come from the germline V gene. CDR3 length equals 16 residues. With V trimmed by 6 bases and J by 6 bases, 14 bases remained unmatched. CDR3 sequence reads: CASSPLAGQASDTQYF. Written as DNA, the CDR3 is TGTGCCAGCTCGCCTCTGGCGGGACAGGCCTCCGATACGCAGTATTTT.

This chain links TRBV10-1 with TRBJ1-1; tentatively, D is TRBD1 (5 bases). The CDR3 consists of 12 residues. V shed 3 bases and J shed 9 bases, with 11 bases lying between them. Per the germline V gene, CDR1 is WNHNN and CDR2 is SYGVQD (reference sequence). CDR3 in amino acids: CASSDPGLQAFF. DNA of the CDR3: TGCGCCAGCAGTGACCCGGGACTTCAAGCTTTCTTT.

The chain couples TRBV5-1 to TRBJ1-2, with D perhaps matching TRBD1 (6 bases). V was cut by 0 bases and J by 6 bases, with 12 bases left in between. Germline V gives CDR1 SGHRS, CDR2 YFSETQ. This CDR3 region has 14 residues. The CDR3 reads CASSLGDTEDGYTF. For the CDR3, the DNA is TGCGCCAGCAGCTTGGGGGACACCGAAGATGGCTACACCTTC.

J is TRBJ2-3 and V is TRBV5-4, with D hard to call. CDR3 length: 15 amino acids. Trimming removed 0 bases from V and 0 bases from J, with 8 bases in between. Germline assignment: CDR1 SGHNT and CDR2 YYREEE (reference sequence). CDR3 residues: CASSLAEYSTDTQYF. The CDR3 nucleotides are TGTGCCAGCAGCTTGGCGGAGTATAGCACAGATACGCAGTATTTT. The whole variable domain, remainder taken from reference TRBV5-4 and TRBJ2-3, is ETGVTQSPTHLIKTRGQQVTLRCSSQSGHNTVSWYQQALGQGPQFIFQYYREEENGRGNFPPRFSGLQFPNYSSELNVNALELDDSALYLCASSLAEYSTDTQYFGPGTRLTVL.

The chain uses TRBV5-1 and TRBJ2-1; D is undetermined. Germline V gene data show CDR1 as SGHRS and CDR2 as YFSETQ. The CDR3 is 17 amino acids. Trimming left V 4 bases short and J 0 bases short, with 17 bases between. The CDR3 is CASSGLGSPSSYNEQFF. The CDR3 nucleotides read TGCGCCAGCAGCGGATTGGGCAGCCCGAGCTCCTACAATGAGCAGTTCTTC.

The rearrangement links TRBV7-9 to TRBJ1-4; maybe TRBD1 (5 bases). V was trimmed by 3 bases and J by 5 bases, leaving 13 bases between them. Germline CDR1 SEHNR, CDR2 FQNEAQ (reference sequence). CDR3 size: 15 residues. CDR3 coding DNA: TGTGCCAGCAGCTTCCCGACAGAACGCAATGAAAAACTGTTTTTT. The encoded protein is CASSFPTERNEKLFF.

The rearrangement joins TRBV5-1 to TRBJ2-2; TRBD1 matches 12 bases. Germline V CDR1 and CDR2: SGHRS, YFSETQ. The CDR3 has 16 amino acids. V lost 4 bases to trimming and J lost 6 bases; unmatched junction nucleotides: 7. This CDR3 is CASSLGTGGASGELFF. The CDR3 DNA reads as TGCGCCAGCAGCCTCGGGACAGGGGGCGCATCCGGGGAGCTGTTTTTT.

V usage is TRBV7-2 and J usage is TRBJ1-1, with 9 bases lining up with TRBD1. The CDR3 spans 15 residues. The junction had 9 bases not matched to a gene; V was cut back by 5 bases and J by 5 bases. Germline CDR1 and CDR2: SGHTA and FQGNSA. In DNA, the CDR3 is TGTGCCAGCAGCCCCCTACAGGGGGCGCGGACTGAAGCTTTCTTT. This codes for CASSPLQGARTEAFF. The entire variable domain, with the rest obtained from reference TRBV7-2 and TRBJ1-1, is as follows: GAGVSQSPSNKVTEKGKDVELRCDPISGHTALYWYRQSLGQGLEFLIYFQGNSAPDKSGLPSDRFSAERTGGSVSTLTIQRTQQEDSAVYLCASSPLQGARTEAFFGQGTRLTVV.

The rearrangement links TRBV27 to TRBJ2-7; TRBD2 is a possible D gene (5 bases). Germline loops: CDR1 MNHEY, CDR2 SMNVEV (reference sequence). The CDR3 runs to 15 residues. V lost 5 bases and J 7 bases, leaving 21 bases between the germline ends. The CDR3 region has the DNA TGTGCCAGCAGTAGGAAGAGCGAGGGATCGCGGGAGCAGTACTTC. It codes for CASSRKSEGSREQYF.

This clone occurred once. The chain is built from TRBV29-1 and TRBJ2-7, with a tentative D call TRBD1 (5 bases). V lost 8 bases, J lost 5 bases, and 13 bases lay in between. The CDR3 spans 11 residues. Germline assignment: CDR1 SQVTM and CDR2 ANQGSEA. The CDR3 bases are TGCAGCTTTCGGACAATCGACGAGCAGTACTTC. The encoded protein is CSFRTIDEQYF.

The sample holds a few counts of this clone. The chain joins TRBV5-4 to TRBJ2-3; 12 nucleotides agree with TRBD2. Germline CDR1 SGHNT, CDR2 YYREEE (reference sequence). V shed 1 base, J shed 7 bases, and the junction held 1 base outside the gene matches. The CDR3 sequence is 14 residues long. CDR3 residues: CASSLWTSGNTQYF. In DNA, the CDR3 is TGTGCCAGCAGCTTGTGGACTAGCGGGAATACGCAGTATTTT.

The CDR3 nucleotides read TGTGCCACCAGCGGGGGACAGGGAGTAGATTCACCCCTCCACTTT. This encodes CATSGGQGVDSPLHF. The V and J genes are TRBV15 and TRBJ1-6; 9 positions agree with TRBD1. The CDR3 is 15 amino acids. Germline-derived CDR1 and CDR2 are LNHNV and YYDKDF (reference sequence). Trimming cost V 5 bases and J 8 bases; bases outside gene matches: 7.

The chain couples TRBV12-5 to TRBJ1-2, with D perhaps TRBD1 (6 bases). Trimming took off 3 bases at V and 4 bases at J, with 12 bases between the two ends. The length of the CDR3 is 14 residues. CDR1 is LGHNT and CDR2 is FRNRAP in the germline V gene. CDR3: CASGFGRGFYGYTF. The CDR3 nucleotides read TGTGCTAGTGGTTTTGGTAGGGGGTTCTATGGCTACACCTTC.

The chain joins TRBV5-6 to TRBJ1-3; TRBD1 matches 8 bases. The CDR3 contains 16 residues. Looked up from germline, CDR1 is SGHDT and CDR2 is YYEEEE. Trimming cost V 1 base and J 5 bases; bases outside gene matches: 8. CDR3 sequence: CASSLSGQGARNTIYF. CDR3 nucleotide sequence: TGTGCCAGCAGCTTGTCGGGGCAGGGGGCGAGAAACACCATATATTTT. Using reference TRBV5-6 and TRBJ1-3 for the parts outside the CDR3, the full variable domain is DAGVTQSPTHLIKTRGQQVTLRCSPKSGHDTVSWYQQALGQGPQFIFQYYEEEERQRGNFPDRFSGHQFPNYSSELNVNALLLGDSALYLCASSLSGQGARNTIYFGEGSWLTVV.

This rearrangement joins TRBV5-1 to TRBJ1-2; tentative D call: TRBD1 (5 bases). This CDR3 comprises 16 residues. CDR1 is SGHRS and CDR2 is YFSETQ in the germline V gene. Trimming left V 4 bases short and J 2 bases short, with 18 bases between. The chain's CDR3 is CASSILGQGSNYGYTF. The CDR3 region has the DNA TGCGCCAGCAGCATCCTAGGACAAGGATCGAACTATGGCTACACCTTC.

This sequence joins TRBV30 and TRBJ1-5, with TRBD1 matching 9 bases. There are 15 residues in the CDR3. V trimming: 1 base; J trimming: 7 bases; junction bases outside the gene matches: 8. Germline values: CDR1 GTSNPN, CDR2 SVGIG (reference sequence). The CDR3 nucleotides are TGTGCCTGGAGTGGGGCCGGGACAGGGAGGCAGCCCCAGCATTTT. Its protein product is CAWSGAGTGRQPQHF.

This clone is a singleton in its sample. The genes are TRBV7-9 and TRBJ1-5, with D perhaps matching TRBD1 (6 bases). There are 15 residues in the CDR3. Germline assignment: CDR1 SEHNR and CDR2 FQNEAQ (reference sequence). Trimming removed 1 base at V and 5 bases at J, with 12 bases between. In DNA form, the CDR3 reads TGTGCCAGCAGCTTAGGGACAGTCAGCGATCAGCCCCAGCATTTT. Amino acids: CASSLGTVSDQPQHF.

The rearrangement joins TRBV29-1 to TRBJ2-5; TRBD1 aligns across 8 bases. The CDR3 spans 14 residues. The germline CDR1 and CDR2 sequences are SQVTM and ANQGSEA. V shed 6 bases, J shed 2 bases, and the junction held 8 bases outside the gene matches. The CDR3 coding sequence is TGCAGCGTGCACAGGGGGAGCGGGCAAGAGACCCAGTACTTC. This codes for CSVHRGSGQETQYF. The whole variable domain, filled in from reference TRBV29-1 and TRBJ2-5, reads SAVISQKPSRDICQRGTSLTIQCQVDSQVTMMFWYRQQPGQSLTLIATANQGSEATYESGFVIDKFPISRPNLTFSTLTVSNMSPEDSSIYLCSVHRGSGQETQYFGPGTRLLVL.

This clone was seen at least ten times. The chain employs TRBV19 and TRBJ2-7; 7 nucleotides line up with TRBD1. The trim removed 2 bases at V and 6 bases at J, leaving 7 bases unmatched. CDR3 length equals 14 residues. CDR1 and CDR2 from the germline V gene are LNHDA and SQIVND (reference sequence). The CDR3 DNA reads TGTGCCAGTAGTATACTGGGTTCAGGGGGCGAGCAGTACTTC. Amino acids: CASSILGSGGEQYF.

The chain uses TRBV30 and TRBJ2-7; TRBD1 aligns across 7 bases. The CDR3 extends over 14 amino acids. In germline, CDR1 is GTSNPN, CDR2 SVGIG (reference sequence). The J segment lost 1 base and the V segment lost 2 bases, leaving 5 bases of the junction unmatched. The CDR3 region is CAWSSKGASYEQYF. CDR3 nucleotide sequence: TGTGCCTGGAGTTCAAAGGGGGCTTCCTACGAGCAGTACTTC.

A single count supports this clone. This chain joins TRBV7-3 and TRBJ1-1; D is possibly TRBD1 (6 bases). The CDR3 runs 13 residues. From germline, CDR1 is SGHTA and CDR2 FQGTGA. Trimming shortened V by 5 bases and J by 8 bases, and 15 bases separated the two germline ends. The CDR3 is CASSQDRSSEAFF. The CDR3 nucleotides are TGTGCCAGCAGCCAAGACAGGTCTAGCGAAGCTTTCTTT.

This clone was found once. The rearrangement uses TRBV28 and TRBJ1-2, with D unclear. The V gene's germline CDR1 is MDHEN and CDR2 SYDVKM. CDR3 size: 14 residues. The V end lost 2 bases, the J end lost 4 bases, and 11 bases lay between the germline ends. The CDR3 region is CASSLDPTVYGYTF. CDR3 sequence (DNA): TGTGCCAGCAGTTTAGACCCAACAGTCTATGGCTACACCTTC.

The CDR3 DNA reads TGTGCCAGTAGTGTGAGCAGGGGCCCCTACGAGCAGTACTTC. Encoded protein: CASSVSRGPYEQYF. This rearrangement joins TRBV19 to TRBJ2-7; TRBD1 is a possible D gene (6 bases). The V gene lost 5 bases and the J gene lost 2 bases, with 13 bases spanning the gap. Germline CDR1 and CDR2: LNHDA and SQIVND (reference sequence). CDR3 length equals 14 residues. The whole variable domain, remainder taken from reference TRBV19 and TRBJ2-7, is DGGITQSPKYLFRKEGQNVTLSCEQNLNHDAMYWYRQDPGQGLRLIYYSQIVNDFQKGDIAEGYSVSREKKESFPLTVTSAQKNPTAFYLCASSVSRGPYEQYFGPGTRLTVT.